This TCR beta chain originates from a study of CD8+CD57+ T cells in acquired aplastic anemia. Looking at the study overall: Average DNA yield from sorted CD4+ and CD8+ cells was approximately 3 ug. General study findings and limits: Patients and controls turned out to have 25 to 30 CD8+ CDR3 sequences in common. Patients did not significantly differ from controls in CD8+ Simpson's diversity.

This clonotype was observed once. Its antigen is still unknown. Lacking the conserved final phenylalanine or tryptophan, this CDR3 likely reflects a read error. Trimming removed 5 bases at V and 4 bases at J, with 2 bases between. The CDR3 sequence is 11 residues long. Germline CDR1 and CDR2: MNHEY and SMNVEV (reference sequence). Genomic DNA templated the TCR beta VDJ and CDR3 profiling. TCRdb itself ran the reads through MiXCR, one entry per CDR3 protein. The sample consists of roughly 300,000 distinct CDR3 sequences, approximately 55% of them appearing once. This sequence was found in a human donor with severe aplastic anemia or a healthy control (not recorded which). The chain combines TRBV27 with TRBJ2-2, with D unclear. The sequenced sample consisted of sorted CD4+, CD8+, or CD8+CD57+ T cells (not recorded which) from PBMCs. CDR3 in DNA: TGTGCCAGCAGTAGCACCGGGGAGCTGTTTCTT. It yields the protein CASSSTGELFL.